The 32 T cell receptor beta chains below come from one sample, sequenced in a study of low-dose radiotherapy and immunotherapy resistance in tumors. Amplification, which lasted around 18 PCR cycles, used a constant-region primer and V-primer adapter to amplify TCRs. TCRdb reanalysed the reads using MiXCR and keeps one entry per CDR3 protein. The sample lists approximately 47,000 distinct CDR3 sequences, about 12% seen once, with roughly 6.2% in the top ten. Time point described: before trial treatment. The material sequenced was PBMCs, taken before treatment. These receptors were taken from a female donor with ovarian cancer.

Many counts were recorded for this clonotype. The chain combines TRBV19 with TRBJ2-5; TRBD2 aligns across 10 bases. Unmatched junction bases numbered 5, after V lost 2 bases and J lost 2 bases. CDR3 size: 16 residues. Germline loops: CDR1 LNHDA, CDR2 SQIVND (reference sequence). The CDR3 sequence: CASSILAGAGQETQYF. Written as DNA, the CDR3 is TGTGCCAGTAGTATACTAGCGGGGGCCGGACAAGAGACCCAGTACTTC.

The sample holds many counts of this clonotype. The chain has TRBV12-3 or TRBV12-4 and TRBJ1-1; TRBD1 is a possible D gene (5 bases). CDR3 length: 14 amino acids. Trimming removed 5 bases from V and 3 bases from J, with 13 bases in between. CDR3 sequence (DNA): TGTGCCAGCAGTATCGGGGGTTTGGACACTGAAGCTTTCTTT. Its translation is CASSIGGLDTEAFF.

This clonotype appeared many times. This rearrangement joins TRBV12-3 or TRBV12-4 to TRBJ1-3; D is unresolved. This CDR3 is 13 amino acids long. V lost 5 bases and J lost 4, with 9 bases in between. The CDR3 region is CASSPTGGNTIYF. The DNA for the CDR3 is TGTGCCAGCAGTCCGACTGGAGGAAACACCATATATTTT.

The sample holds many counts of this clonotype. The rearrangement uses TRBV24-1 and TRBJ1-2, with D perhaps TRBD1 (6 bases). V was trimmed by 4 bases and J by 3 bases, leaving 11 bases between them. This CDR3 has 14 amino acids. The germline gives CDR1 KGHDR, CDR2 SFDVKD. CDR3 nucleotides: TGTGCCACCAGTGACGCCGACAGGTACTATGGCTACACCTTC. It encodes CATSDADRYYGYTF.

This clonotype has at least ten counts. The chain couples TRBV11-3 to TRBJ2-1, with a weak D call TRBD2 (6 bases). This CDR3 spans 13 amino acids. Deletions cut 4 bases from V and 7 bases from J, with 11 bases between. In germline, CDR1 is SGHNT, CDR2 YENEEA. CDR3 coding DNA: TGTGCCAGCAGCTCCTGGACTAATAATGAGCAGTTCTTC. Translated: CASSSWTNNEQFF.

This clonotype was observed many times. The chain uses TRBV13 and TRBJ1-6; the D gene is possibly TRBD1 (6 bases). This CDR3 region has 14 residues. Germline CDR1 PRHDT, CDR2 FYEKMQ (reference sequence). The V gene lost 4 bases and the J gene lost 8 bases, with 12 bases spanning the gap. CDR3 DNA: TGTGCCAGCAGCTCCGGGACACCTGATTCACCCCTCCACTTT. Amino acids: CASSSGTPDSPLHF.

This clonotype was picked up many times. CDR3 in amino acids: CSAITGDANNEQFF. CDR3 nucleotide sequence: TGCAGTGCTATTACCGGAGACGCCAACAATGAGCAGTTCTTC. This chain joins TRBV20-1 and TRBJ2-1; no firm D call. CDR1 is DFQATT and CDR2 is SNEGSKA in the germline V gene (reference sequence). This CDR3 has 14 residues. Deletions cut 4 bases from V and 5 bases from J, with 15 bases between.

This clonotype was found many times. The chain links TRBV13 to TRBJ2-7, with 8 positions matching TRBD1. This CDR3 region has 15 residues. V shed 5 bases and J 7 bases; nucleotides not matched to a gene: 13. The V gene's germline CDR1 is PRHDT and CDR2 FYEKMQ (reference sequence). CDR3 coding DNA: TGTGCCAGCAGCCGTCCCGGGACAGGCAATCGGGAGCAGTACTTC. Translation gives CASSRPGTGNREQYF.

This clonotype was recorded at least ten times. The chain has TRBV12-3 or TRBV12-4 and TRBJ2-2; a possible D gene is TRBD2 (7 bases). Trimming took 8 bases from V and 7 from J, leaving 17 bases between them. This CDR3 spans 14 amino acids. The CDR3 DNA follows: TGTGCCAGCCTGAGGGGGGGCGCGGTCGGGGAGCTGTTTTTT. Amino acids: CASLRGGAVGELFF.

The table lists this clonotype with many counts. The chain has TRBV29-1 and TRBJ1-5; D gene ambiguous. CDR1 and CDR2 from the germline V gene are SQVTM and ANQGSEA. V was shortened by 5 bases and J by 2 bases, with 10 bases between the two germline ends. The CDR3 sequence is 13 residues long. This CDR3 reads CSVQGFGNQPQHF. The CDR3 nucleotides are TGCAGCGTTCAAGGGTTCGGCAATCAGCCCCAGCATTTT.

This clonotype was recorded many times. The gene calls are TRBV6-8 and TRBJ1-5, with D possibly matching TRBD1 (6 bases). The CDR3 sequence is 14 residues long. Germline loops: CDR1 MNHGY, CDR2 SAAAGT. V gave up 1 base and J gave up 7 bases, with 11 bases separating them. CDR3 residues: CASSYLNQGQPQHF. The CDR3 DNA is TGTGCCAGCAGTTACTTGAACCAGGGGCAGCCCCAGCATTTT.

Ten or more counts support this clonotype. The CDR3 is CASSPGGAGETQYF. The CDR3 region has the DNA TGTGCCAGCAGCCCCGGGGGGGCAGGGGAGACCCAGTACTTC. The V call is TRBV7-3, the J call TRBJ2-5; 8 positions agree with TRBD2. This CDR3 region has 14 residues. V gave up 5 bases and J gave up 5 bases; unmatched junction bases: 7. The V gene's germline CDR1 is SGHTA and CDR2 FQGTGA.

This clonotype was counted many times. The rearrangement joins TRBV7-2 to TRBJ1-3, with no clear D. The CDR3 loop spans 15 amino acids. Germline CDR1 reads SGHTA; CDR2 reads FQGNSA. V shed 5 bases and J shed 0 bases, with 11 bases lying between them. In nucleotides, the CDR3 is TGTGCCAGCAGCCCCAGACTGGTCTCTGGAAACACCATATATTTT. Protein: CASSPRLVSGNTIYF.

This clonotype was seen repeatedly, ten times or more. This chain's CDR3 is CASSLEGGNGYTF. The CDR3 DNA sequence: TGTGCCAGCAGTTTAGAGGGGGGGAATGGCTACACCTTC. The chain couples TRBV27 to TRBJ1-2; a weak D match, TRBD1 (6 bases). The length of the CDR3 is 13 residues. The V and J ends lost 2 bases and 6 bases respectively, with 10 bases between them. Germline-derived CDR1 and CDR2 are MNHEY and SMNVEV (reference sequence).

V gene TRBV29-1 combines with J gene TRBJ1-1, with D unresolved. The CDR3 runs to 11 residues. The germline V gene encodes CDR1 SQVTM and CDR2 ANQGSEA. V lost 7 bases and J 2 bases, leaving 8 bases between the germline ends. The CDR3 DNA follows: TGCAGCGGCGTAGCAAACACTGAAGCTTTCTTT. Encoded protein: CSGVANTEAFF.

This clonotype was observed at least ten times. The chain carries TRBV6-2 or TRBV6-3 and TRBJ2-7; D ambiguous. The CDR3 totals 12 residues. The V gene lost 5 bases and the J gene lost 5 bases, with 10 bases spanning the gap. CDR1 MNHEY and CDR2 SVGEGT come from the germline V gene. The CDR3 is CASSPVGDEQYF. The CDR3 coding sequence is TGTGCCAGCAGTCCTGTTGGGGACGAGCAGTACTTC.

This clonotype has at least ten counts. The chain recombines TRBV7-2 with TRBJ2-7, with a possible D match to TRBD2 (5 bases). Germline V lookup: CDR1 SGHTA, CDR2 FQGNSA. The CDR3 runs to 12 residues. With 4 bases removed from V and 2 bases from J, the gap between germline ends came to 6 bases. DNA of the CDR3: TGTGCCAGCAGCTCCGGGGCCTACGAGCAGTACTTC. Translated: CASSSGAYEQYF.

This clonotype appeared many times. For the CDR3, the DNA is TGTGCCAGCAGTCTGAGACAGGGAACTAATGAAAAACTGTTTTTT. This gives the protein CASSLRQGTNEKLFF. The V and J genes are TRBV5-6 and TRBJ1-4; 7 bases match TRBD1. CDR1 and CDR2 (germline): SGHDT, YYEEEE. This CDR3 comprises 15 residues. Trimming removed 5 bases from V and 1 base from J; junction bases left unmatched: 5.

This clonotype was recorded at least ten times. The genes are TRBV5-1 and TRBJ2-3; 7 bases map to TRBD1. J was trimmed by 0 bases and V by 9 bases; bases with no gene match: 4. The germline CDR1 and CDR2 sequences are SGHRS and YFSETQ. The CDR3 length is 13 residues. Here the CDR3 reads CATRQGSTDTQYF. The CDR3 DNA is TGCGCCACCCGACAGGGAAGCACAGATACGCAGTATTTT.

At least ten counts were recorded for this clonotype. The DNA of the CDR3 is TGTGCCAGCAGTGATCCCCAGAATACGCAGTATTTT. Protein product: CASSDPQNTQYF. The chain couples TRBV25-1 to TRBJ2-3; D remains ambiguous. The CDR3 loop spans 12 amino acids. The ends were cut back, 3 bases at V and 7 bases at J, with 8 bases in the middle. CDR1 is MGHDK and CDR2 is SYGVNS in the germline V gene.

Many counts were recorded for this clonotype. CDR3 coding DNA: TGTGCCAGCAGTGTAACCAGAGGCACCCGGTACGAGCAGTACTTC. Amino acids: CASSVTRGTRYEQYF. The genes are TRBV28 and TRBJ2-7; no clear D gene. Germline V gene lookup returns CDR1 MDHEN and CDR2 SYDVKM. The V end was cut by 5 bases, the J end by 4 bases, with 18 bases between. CDR3 size: 15 residues. Drawing the rest from reference TRBV28 and TRBJ2-7, the complete variable domain is DVKVTQSSRYLVKRTGEKVFLECVQDMDHENMFWYRQDPGLGLRLIYFSYDVKMKEKGDIPEGYSVSREKKERFSLILESASTNQTSMYLCASSVTRGTRYEQYFGPGTRLTVT.

The table lists this clonotype with a few counts. V gene TRBV20-1 combines with J gene TRBJ2-2, with 10 bases lining up with TRBD1. The CDR3 is 18 amino acids. Losses at the gene ends were 3 bases for V and 1 base for J; bases not matched to a gene: 11. The germline V gene encodes CDR1 DFQATT and CDR2 SNEGSKA (reference sequence). The DNA of the CDR3 is TGCAGTGCTAGGGCCCGGGACAGGGGCGCAGGGAACACCGGGGAGCTGTTTTTT. It encodes CSARARDRGAGNTGELFF.

This clonotype was seen many times. The rearrangement uses TRBV9 and TRBJ2-1; the D gene is possibly TRBD2 (5 bases). Between the trimmed V and J ends, which lost 0 bases and 5 bases, there was a span of 12 bases. The germline V gene has CDR1 SGDLS and CDR2 YYNGEE. The CDR3 length is 15 residues. The CDR3 DNA reads TGTGCCAGCAGCGTAGTTCCCCTAGCCCACAATGAGCAGTTCTTC. The encoded protein is CASSVVPLAHNEQFF.

This clonotype was observed many times. The gene calls are TRBV29-1 and TRBJ2-1, with 9 bases lining up with TRBD2. The V and J ends lost 0 bases and 0 bases, in that order; junction bases with no gene match: 12. Germline V lookup: CDR1 SQVTM, CDR2 ANQGSEA. This CDR3 is 19 amino acids long. CDR3 bases: TGCAGCGTTGAAGATCGTGGTAGCGGGGGCCTTGGCTCCTACAATGAGCAGTTCTTC. Translation gives CSVEDRGSGGLGSYNEQFF.

The chain joins TRBV6-8 to TRBJ2-7; no definite D call. V lost 2 bases and J lost 5, with 10 bases in between. Germline values: CDR1 MNHGY, CDR2 SAAAGT. This CDR3 comprises 13 residues. CDR3 amino acids: CASSYAGTDEQYF. CDR3 sequence (DNA): TGTGCCAGCAGTTACGCCGGTACGGACGAGCAGTACTTC.

The genes are TRBV5-1 and TRBJ2-7; D is uncertain. The CDR3 totals 12 residues. Germline V gene lookup returns CDR1 SGHRS and CDR2 YFSETQ. V was clipped by 5 bases and J by 2 bases, with 8 bases between them. The CDR3 coding sequence is TGCGCCAGCAGGCTTGACGCCTACGAGCAGTACTTC. Its protein product is CASRLDAYEQYF. The variable domain in full, completed from reference TRBV5-1 and TRBJ2-7, reads KAGVTQTPRYLIKTRGQQVTLSCSPISGHRSVSWYQQTPGQGLQFLFEYFSETQRNKGNFPGRFSGRQFSNSRSEMNVSTLELGDSALYLCASRLDAYEQYFGPGTRLTVT.

This clonotype was picked up a small number of times. The chain uses TRBV20-1 and TRBJ1-5; maybe TRBD1 (5 bases). Trimming cost V 4 bases and J 4 bases, with 11 bases left between them. Germline V CDR1 and CDR2: DFQATT, SNEGSKA (reference sequence). The CDR3 extends over 13 amino acids. CDR3 in amino acids: CSATDSLNQPQHF. The CDR3 DNA reads TGCAGTGCTACCGACAGCCTTAATCAGCCCCAGCATTTT.

Note on this clonotype: This is likely an artifact of a read error, given a far larger clone one base away. The rearrangement joins TRBV27 to TRBJ2-5; D gene unclear. V was cut by 11 bases and J by 0 bases, with 16 bases left in between. The germline V gene encodes CDR1 MNHEY and CDR2 SMNVEV (reference sequence). The CDR3 sequence is 14 residues long. The CDR3 spells CACCSSSYQETQYF. The CDR3 DNA reads as TGTGCCTGCTGTTCGAGTTCTTACCAAGAGACCCAGTACTTC.

This clonotype was seen ten or more times. V gene TRBV5-4 combines with J gene TRBJ2-3, with unresolved D. The CDR3 is made up of 14 amino acids. V was trimmed by 1 base and J by 6 bases, leaving 12 bases between them. Per germline, CDR1 SGHNT and CDR2 YYREEE (reference sequence). Here the CDR3 DNA reads TGTGCCAGCAGCTTGTTGCCCGGATGGGATACGCAGTATTTT. This sequence encodes CASSLLPGWDTQYF.

This clonotype is termed medium-sized. This chain connects TRBV5-4 to TRBJ2-5; the match to TRBD1 covers 9 bases. The germline gives CDR1 SGHNT, CDR2 YYREEE (reference sequence). V lost 5 bases and J lost 2; bases outside the gene matches: 10. The CDR3 is made up of 16 amino acids. The CDR3 loop is CASSPGTGIGQETQYF. The CDR3 DNA reads as TGTGCCAGCAGTCCTGGGACAGGGATTGGGCAAGAGACCCAGTACTTC.

This clonotype was seen repeatedly, ten times or more. The CDR3 here is CASSVGTGLPQQYF. In DNA form, the CDR3 reads TGCGCCAGCAGTGTGGGGACAGGTCTACCCCAGCAGTACTTC. The chain combines TRBV10-1 with TRBJ2-7; 8 positions agree with TRBD1. The trim removed 4 bases at V and 8 bases at J, leaving 10 bases unmatched. From germline, CDR1 is WNHNN and CDR2 SYGVQD (reference sequence). The CDR3 length is 14 residues.

Ten or more counts support this clonotype. The CDR3 nucleotides are TGTGCCACCAGTGACGGCGAGGCTGCGACCCACAATGAGCAGTTCTTC. It is translated as CATSDGEAATHNEQFF. The chain has TRBV24-1 and TRBJ2-1, with D uncertain. The CDR3 consists of 16 residues. Germline loops: CDR1 KGHDR, CDR2 SFDVKD. V lost 4 bases to trimming and J lost 5 bases, with 17 bases between them.